This TCR beta chain came from a study of blood T cell repertoires in COVID-19. Profiled with immunoSEQ multiplex PCR; TCRdb holds only in-frame clones, not every one. Of approximately 200,000 clones in the sample, around 90% were seen once. The V end lost 7 bases, the J end lost 6 bases, and 22 bases lay between the germline ends. Germline-derived CDR1 and CDR2 are GTSNPN and SVGIG (reference sequence). CDR3 length: 15 amino acids. Recruitment covered over 20 US areas and drew participants whose ages spanned roughly 18 to 100 years. The V gene is TRBV30, the J gene TRBJ1-3, with a tentative D call TRBD1 (6 bases). The sequencing input was PBMCs or T cells enriched from blood (not recorded which). This TCR was sampled from a man younger than 35 with acute COVID-19. The CDR3 here is CAYNKPTQGINTIYF. The CDR3 DNA reads TGTGCCTACAACAAACCCACGCAGGGGATAAACACCATATATTTT.